These 30 T cell receptor beta chains share one sample of origin, sequenced in a study of Tregs in tolerant kidney transplant recipients. TCRdb's copy holds only in-frame clones and misses some; the assay was immunoSEQ multiplex PCR. The data hold 90,000 to 120,000 clones, with 90% observed a single time. The sequenced sample was CD4+ T cells from blood, obtained before the transplant. The origin of the receptors is a human donor who received a combined kidney and bone marrow transplant.

Of note for this clone: The junction departs from the called germline gene at one end, perhaps through a read error. The chain is built from TRBV27 and TRBJ1-2; the match to TRBD1 covers 8 bases. Per germline, CDR1 MNHEY and CDR2 SMNVEV (reference sequence). The CDR3 sequence is 12 residues long. The CDR3 DNA sequence: TGTGCCAGCAGTTTAGGGCAGGGGGCTCCGTCCTTC. This translates into CASSLGQGAPSF.

The gene calls are TRBV6-1 and TRBJ1-5, with TRBD1 matching over 8 bases. The CDR3 contains 15 residues. The trim removed 6 bases at V and 6 bases at J, leaving 10 bases unmatched. Germline values: CDR1 MNHNS, CDR2 SASEGT. The CDR3 DNA is TGTGCCAGCAGCTTGACAGGGGAGGTAGGTCAGCCCCAGCATTTT. Residues: CASSLTGEVGQPQHF.

V and J are TRBV6-1 and TRBJ2-3; maybe TRBD1 (6 bases). CDR1 is MNHNS, CDR2 SASEGT, per germline. V was shortened by 3 bases and J by 15 bases, with 19 bases between the two germline ends. CDR3 size: 13 residues. The CDR3 region is CASSEFGTSGTYF. CDR3 coding DNA: TGTGCCAGCAGTGAGTTTGGCACCAGTGGGACATATTTT.

The chain couples TRBV7-6 to TRBJ2-1, with D uncertain. Germline V gene sequence: CDR1 SGHVS, CDR2 FNYEAQ. With 4 bases removed from V and 10 bases from J, the gap between germline ends came to 11 bases. This CDR3 comprises 12 residues. CDR3 coding DNA: TGTGCCAGCAGCTCACCAAGACAAGAGCAGTTCTTC. Translation: CASSSPRQEQFF.

CDR3 sequence reads: CASSARQNPLFTDTQYF. The CDR3 DNA reads TGTGCCAGCAGTGCCCGACAGAATCCCTTGTTCACAGATACGCAGTATTTT. This chain uses TRBV27 with TRBJ2-3; perhaps TRBD1 as D (5 bases). V lost 5 bases and J lost 2, with 20 bases in between. The CDR3 totals 17 residues. The V gene's germline CDR1 is MNHEY and CDR2 SMNVEV (reference sequence).

This chain joins TRBV6-6 and TRBJ2-5; maybe TRBD1 (6 bases). The germline V and J ends were trimmed by 6 bases and 9 bases, with 17 bases remaining between them. The germline gives CDR1 MNHNY, CDR2 SVGAGI (reference sequence). The CDR3 spans 13 residues. The CDR3 protein is CASRHRDVVSQYF. DNA of the CDR3: TGTGCCAGCAGACACAGGGACGTTGTGTCCCAGTACTTC.

The rearrangement joins TRBV30 to TRBJ1-3, with D perhaps TRBD1 (5 bases). CDR3 length: 15 amino acids. Trimming left V 2 bases short and J 2 bases short, with 13 bases between. Germline values: CDR1 GTSNPN, CDR2 SVGIG (reference sequence). CDR3 bases: TGTGCCTGGAGTCCCCGGGGGTATCCTGGAAACACCATATATTTT. This gives the protein CAWSPRGYPGNTIYF.

The genes are TRBV28 and TRBJ2-7; TRBD2 is a possible D gene (6 bases). Between the trimmed V and J ends, which lost 3 bases and 6 bases, there was a span of 12 bases. There are 13 residues in the CDR3. Germline loops: CDR1 MDHEN, CDR2 SYDVKM. The CDR3 is CASSFGGWGEQYF. Written as DNA, the CDR3 is TGTGCCAGCAGTTTTGGGGGGTGGGGCGAGCAGTACTTC.

The chain uses TRBV5-6 and TRBJ2-7, with TRBD1 matching over 9 bases. Looked up from germline, CDR1 is SGHDT and CDR2 is YYEEEE. J lost 5 bases, V lost 2 bases, and 8 bases had no gene match. The CDR3 is 15 residues long. The CDR3 reads CASSFRGQGWNEQYF. As DNA, the CDR3 is TGTGCCAGCAGCTTTCGGGGACAGGGATGGAACGAGCAGTACTTC.

This sequence joins TRBV6-1 and TRBJ2-1; weak D call: TRBD1 (6 bases). There are 13 residues in the CDR3. V was clipped by 6 bases and J by 3 bases, with 9 bases between them. Germline V gene data show CDR1 as MNHNS and CDR2 as SASEGT. The CDR3 bases are TGTGCCAGCAGGCCCAGGGGCTACAATGAGCAGTTCTTC. It specifies CASRPRGYNEQFF.

This clone has only one observation. The V and J genes are TRBV18 and TRBJ2-5, with TRBD1 as a possible D gene (6 bases). CDR1 is KGHSH and CDR2 is LQKENI in the germline V gene. V was pared by 5 bases and J by 5 bases, with 18 bases between. This CDR3 contains 15 residues. The CDR3 bases are TGTGCCAGCTCATTTGGGACACGGAGTAGTGAGACCCAGTACTTC. Amino acids: CASSFGTRSSETQYF. The variable domain in full, completed from reference TRBV18 and TRBJ2-5, reads NAGVMQNPRHLVRRRGQEARLRCSPMKGHSHVYWYRQLPEEGLKFMVYLQKENIIDESGMPKERFSAEFPKEGPSILRIQQVVRGDSAAYFCASSFGTRSSETQYFGPGTRLLVL.

This chain uses TRBV19 with TRBJ2-7, with 9 bases that match TRBD1. CDR3 length: 13 residues. V dropped 5 bases and J dropped 7; count of bases not matched to a gene: 6. Germline V lookup: CDR1 LNHDA, CDR2 SQIVND (reference sequence). CDR3 protein: CASSARQGGEQYF. The CDR3 DNA follows: TGTGCCAGTAGTGCCCGACAGGGGGGGGAGCAGTACTTC.

This clone was recorded a few times. V usage is TRBV11-2 and J usage is TRBJ2-7; D is perhaps TRBD1 (5 bases). V dropped 5 bases and J dropped 0 bases, with 17 bases sitting between them. Germline V lookup: CDR1 SGHAT, CDR2 FQNNGV. This CDR3 is built from 16 residues. In nucleotides, the CDR3 is TGTGCCAGCAGCCCAATATCCAGGGTCGGCTCCTACGAGCAGTACTTC. This gives the protein CASSPISRVGSYEQYF.

This chain uses TRBV5-1 with TRBJ1-1; 8 bases line up with TRBD1. This CDR3 comprises 15 residues. Unmatched junction bases numbered 11, after V lost 4 bases and J lost 6 bases. Per the germline V gene, CDR1 is SGHRS and CDR2 is YFSETQ. CDR3 nucleotide sequence: TGCGCCAGCAGCCCCCTTCTAGGACAGGGCCCTGAAGCTTTCTTT. Translating gives CASSPLLGQGPEAFF. Full variable domain (rest looked up from reference TRBV5-1 and TRBJ1-1): KAGVTQTPRYLIKTRGQQVTLSCSPISGHRSVSWYQQTPGQGLQFLFEYFSETQRNKGNFPGRFSGRQFSNSRSEMNVSTLELGDSALYLCASSPLLGQGPEAFFGQGTRLTVV.

The chain is built from TRBV19 and TRBJ2-7; the D is unclear. V was cut by 5 bases and J by 4 bases, with 6 bases left in between. CDR1 is LNHDA, CDR2 SQIVND, per germline (reference sequence). The CDR3 covers 11 residues. The CDR3 DNA reads as TGTGCCAGTAGTTCCCAGTACGAGCAGTACTTC. This codes for CASSSQYEQYF.

The chain employs TRBV29-1 and TRBJ1-2, with D perhaps matching TRBD1 (6 bases). Germline V gene sequence: CDR1 SQVTM, CDR2 ANQGSEA. V lost 1 base to trimming and J lost 4 bases, with 13 bases between them. CDR3 length: 14 residues. CDR3 in DNA: TGCAGCGTTGAAGGGGAAAGGACAGCCTATGGCTACACCTTC. Translated, it gives CSVEGERTAYGYTF.

The chain recombines TRBV19 with TRBJ1-4; D unclear. V was cut by 8 bases and J by 7 bases, with 8 bases left in between. CDR1 is LNHDA, CDR2 SQIVND, per germline (reference sequence). The CDR3 contains 11 residues. CDR3 DNA: TGTGCCAGTGGGAGGAGTGAAAAACTGTTTTTT. It yields the protein CASGRSEKLFF. Using reference TRBV19 and TRBJ1-4 for the parts outside the CDR3, the full variable domain is DGGITQSPKYLFRKEGQNVTLSCEQNLNHDAMYWYRQDPGQGLRLIYYSQIVNDFQKGDIAEGYSVSREKKESFPLTVTSAQKNPTAFYLCASGRSEKLFFGSGTQLSVL.

The rearrangement links TRBV6-5 to TRBJ2-3, with 10 nucleotides matching TRBD2. V lost 7 bases, J lost 1 base, and 2 bases stayed unmatched. From germline, CDR1 is MNHEY and CDR2 SVGAGI. The CDR3 contains 14 residues. In nucleotides, the CDR3 is TGTGCCAGCAATGGACTAGCGGGCACAGATACGCAGTATTTT. Translation gives CASNGLAGTDTQYF.

The V gene is TRBV7-9, the J gene TRBJ1-1; no clear D. The CDR3 length is 14 residues. The V gene's germline CDR1 is SEHNR and CDR2 FQNEAQ (reference sequence). V lost 4 bases to trimming and J lost 11 bases, with 20 bases between them. The CDR3 spells CASSSHGVTAEAFF. CDR3 in DNA: TGTGCCAGCAGCTCTCACGGGGTAACAGCCGAGGCTTTCTTT.

This clone showed up just a few times. The genes are TRBV30 and TRBJ1-1, with D unresolved. With 6 bases removed from V and 4 bases from J, the gap between germline ends came to 12 bases. The CDR3 has 12 residues. Germline CDR1 GTSNPN, CDR2 SVGIG (reference sequence). CDR3 coding DNA: TGTGCCTGTAGACAAAGAAGCACTGAAGCTTTCTTT. Translating it yields CACRQRSTEAFF.

V and J are TRBV9 and TRBJ2-3; 7 positions agree with TRBD2. V shed 5 bases, J shed 2 bases, and the junction held 5 bases outside the gene matches. Germline V gives CDR1 SGDLS, CDR2 YYNGEE. The CDR3 has 14 amino acids. Written as DNA, the CDR3 is TGTGCCAGCAGGCCTAGCGGTCCCACAGATACGCAGTATTTT. Protein product: CASRPSGPTDTQYF.

The chain employs TRBV5-4 and TRBJ1-1; 8 nucleotides match TRBD1. Looked up from germline, CDR1 is SGHNT and CDR2 is YYREEE (reference sequence). The V segment lost 4 bases and the J segment 0 bases; nucleotides outside the gene matches: 8. This CDR3 is built from 16 residues. The CDR3 loop is CASSPPRGQVNTEAFF. The CDR3 DNA sequence: TGTGCCAGCAGCCCCCCTAGGGGACAGGTGAACACTGAAGCTTTCTTT. Together with reference TRBV5-4 and TRBJ1-1, the CDR3 gives the full variable domain: ETGVTQSPTHLIKTRGQQVTLRCSSQSGHNTVSWYQQALGQGPQFIFQYYREEENGRGNFPPRFSGLQFPNYSSELNVNALELDDSALYLCASSPPRGQVNTEAFFGQGTRLTVV.

J is TRBJ2-3 and V is TRBV5-1; D possibly corresponds to TRBD1 (7 bases). Germline-derived CDR1 and CDR2 are SGHRS and YFSETQ. Trimming pared 0 bases from V and 5 bases from J, leaving 16 bases between. The CDR3 has 16 residues. DNA for the CDR3: TGCGCCAGCAGCTTGGGTACACAGGGGCGGGGAGATACGCAGTATTTT. The encoded protein is CASSLGTQGRGDTQYF.

This clone was seen once. The chain couples TRBV6-5 to TRBJ1-2; D is perhaps TRBD1 (6 bases). In germline, CDR1 is MNHEY, CDR2 SVGAGI. This CDR3 region has 15 residues. The V and J ends lost 2 bases and 5 bases respectively, with 15 bases between them. The CDR3 sequence: CASSYGGRRSYGYTF. The CDR3 DNA is TGTGCCAGCAGTTACGGGGGCAGGCGATCTTATGGCTACACCTTC.

The chain carries TRBV18 and TRBJ1-1; 7 bases are shared with TRBD1. The CDR3 runs 13 residues. Germline CDR1 KGHSH, CDR2 LQKENI. V was clipped by 6 bases and J by 6 bases; unmatched bases: 7. CDR3 sequence (DNA): TGTGCCAGCTCGAGGGGGCGCGGTGCTGAAGCTTTCTTT. Encoded protein: CASSRGRGAEAFF.

The V call is TRBV5-1, the J call TRBJ2-3; 9 bases match TRBD2. From germline, CDR1 is SGHRS and CDR2 YFSETQ. The trim removed 1 base at V and 6 bases at J, leaving 9 bases unmatched. The CDR3 runs to 16 residues. CDR3 in amino acids: CASSLWGFSGGDTQYF. CDR3 nucleotide sequence: TGCGCCAGCAGCTTGTGGGGATTTAGCGGGGGTGATACGCAGTATTTT.

A few counts support this clone. The chain has TRBV18 and TRBJ2-2, with TRBD2 matching 10 bases. V shed 6 bases, J shed 10 bases, and the junction held 8 bases outside the gene matches. CDR1 and CDR2 (germline): KGHSH, LQKENI. The CDR3 covers 14 residues. This chain's CDR3 is CASSQSGRALELFF. DNA for the CDR3: TGTGCCAGCTCCCAGAGCGGGAGGGCCTTGGAGCTGTTTTTT.

The chain couples TRBV30 to TRBJ1-2; 11 positions match TRBD1. Germline CDR1 GTSNPN, CDR2 SVGIG (reference sequence). V shed 3 bases, J shed 14 bases, and the junction held 8 bases outside the gene matches. The CDR3 has 12 amino acids. CDR3 sequence: CAWRAGQGVWTF. For the CDR3, the DNA is TGTGCCTGGAGAGCGGGACAGGGGGTTTGGACCTTC.

V usage is TRBV19 and J usage is TRBJ2-5; tentative D call: TRBD2 (5 bases). Deletions cut 0 bases from V and 4 bases from J, with 6 bases between. This CDR3 is built from 13 residues. CDR1 and CDR2 from the germline V gene are LNHDA and SQIVND (reference sequence). The CDR3 DNA sequence: TGTGCCAGTAGTATAGAGAGGGCAGAGACCCAGTACTTC. This sequence encodes CASSIERAETQYF.

The rearrangement uses TRBV15 and TRBJ1-2; 8 bases are a match to TRBD1. The V gene end was trimmed by 5 bases and the J gene end by 2 bases; junction bases not matched to a gene: 4. The CDR3 is 14 residues long. Germline V lookup: CDR1 LNHNV, CDR2 YYDKDF (reference sequence). CDR3 amino acids: CATSPWTGNYGYTF. CDR3 in DNA: TGTGCCACCAGCCCCTGGACAGGGAACTATGGCTACACCTTC.